This T cell receptor (beta chain) was found in a study of T cells after yellow fever vaccination. V was pared by 5 bases and J by 7 bases, with 18 bases between. The CDR3 contains 14 residues. The V gene's germline CDR1 is SGHRS and CDR2 YFSETQ. 5'RACE template switching produced TCR cDNA carrying a universal primer site and UMIs. Via MiXCR, TCRdb re-called the 5' RACE reads, giving one row per CDR3 protein. The sample carries around 26,000 distinct CDR3 sequences, approximately 3.5% recorded once. Study-wide results and limits: Clones that expanded after primary vaccination mostly reappeared after the booster (96% CD4, about 89% CD8). FACS-sorted repertoires might harbor abundant contaminating clonotypes from the bulk population.

This clonotype has ten or more counts. The receptor was isolated from a man aged 18 to 30 who received the YFV17D yellow fever vaccine. This sample comprised PBMCs, either bulk or a sorted T-cell subset (CD4+, CD8+, memory, or dextramer-sorted; not recorded which), obtained approximately 40 days after the first yellow fever vaccination. The chain employs TRBV5-1 and TRBJ1-2; possible D gene TRBD1, 6 bases. As DNA, the CDR3 is TGCGCCAGCAGTCCCACCCCCAAGACAGGTGGCTACACCTTC. Translated: CASSPTPKTGGYTF.